The source of this TCR beta chain is a study of T-cell reconstitution after alpha-beta-depleted transplantation in children. The CDR3 loop spans 18 amino acids. Per the germline V gene, CDR1 is MDHEN and CDR2 is SYDVKM. V was trimmed by 3 bases and J by 4 bases, leaving 22 bases between them. Overall study findings and caveats: About two months after transplant, alpha-beta T cells reportedly came from several hundred expanded graft clones. Newly produced T cells mostly accounted for T-cell counts and diversity one year post-transplant.

Library preparation (for TCRbeta) was performed with unique molecular identifiers. TCRdb re-analysed the PCR reads in MiXCR, keeping a single row per CDR3 protein. The repertoire consists of approximately 290,000 distinct CDR3 sequences, with around a tenth occurring once and the leading ten covering about a quarter. In its sample, this clonotype was seen many times. The target antigen is unknown. The receptor was isolated from a male patient between 2 and 10 years old who had a stem cell transplant for chronic granulomatous disease, so the T cells may come from the graft donor. The chain carries TRBV28 and TRBJ1-3; unclear D gene. The input for sequencing was peripheral blood, taken 180 days after TCRalphabeta/CD19-depleted stem cell transplant. The CDR3 DNA is TGTGCCAGCAGTTTCATCTATCAAAACGGTCGCCTCGGAAACACCATATATTTT. It specifies CASSFIYQNGRLGNTIYF.